This record concerns one T cell receptor beta chain sequence. V dropped 0 bases and J dropped 2 bases, with 11 bases sitting between them. The CDR3 loop spans 15 amino acids. The germline gives CDR1 MGHDK, CDR2 SYGVNS. Produced via immunoSEQ multiplex PCR; TCRdb's table is partial and in-frame only. In the table there are tens of thousands of clones, 92% of which are singletons. The record originates from a study of T cell changes during pregnancy in multiple sclerosis. The sequence was collected from a female donor with multiple sclerosis, enrolled in a pregnancy study. The sample in question was peripheral blood, obtained after pregnancy. The rearrangement uses TRBV25-1 and TRBJ2-7; no definite D call. This CDR3 reads CASSEYAGPPYEQYF. In DNA, the CDR3 is TGTGCCAGCAGTGAATATGCAGGTCCTCCCTACGAGCAGTACTTC.